These T cell receptor beta chains were read from a single sample in a study of cytomegalovirus exposure and HLA in healthy donors. Repertoires were generated with immunoSEQ multiplex PCR, while TCRdb's copy carries only in-frame clones and drops some. The sample has about 130,000 clones, more than 65% seen once. Source material: PBMCs. The receptors were sampled from a woman in her fifties or sixties in good health and CMV-seropositive. The CDR3 runs from the conserved cysteine through the conserved F or W. A D gene is named only where the DNA matches it firmly. Rows may omit the clone size; those that give it use once, few, many or a size class.

J: TRBJ2-5
D: .
size: .
V: TRBV4-2
CDR3: CASSQDLLAAGQETQYF
DNA: TGTGCCAGCAGCCAAGATTTATTAGCGGCCGGCCAAGAGACCCAGTACTTC

J: TRBJ1-6
D: TRBD1
size: once
V: TRBV7-6
CDR3: CASSFQGAGSPLHF
DNA: TGTGCCAGCAGCTTCCAGGGGGCGGGGTCACCCCTCCACTTT

J: TRBJ1-1
D: .
size: .
V: TRBV10-3
CDR3: CAIRPTQGTTEAFF
DNA: TGTGCCATCAGACCTACCCAGGGGACCACTGAAGCTTTCTTT

J: TRBJ2-7
D: .
size: .
V: TRBV6-1
CDR3: CASSEALRSYEQYF
DNA: TGTGCCAGCAGTGAAGCGCTTAGAAGCTACGAGCAGTACTTC

J: TRBJ2-2
D: .
size: .
V: TRBV11-2
CDR3: CASKSSRNTGELFF
DNA: TGTGCCAGCAAGTCTAGCCGTAACACCGGGGAGCTGTTTTTT

J: TRBJ2-2
D: TRBD2
size: .
V: TRBV6-5
CDR3: CASNGLAGAGELFF
DNA: TGTGCCAGCAACGGGCTAGCGGGAGCCGGGGAGCTGTTTTTT

J: TRBJ2-7
D: .
size: .
V: TRBV21-1
CDR3: CARIAGGPAEQYF
DNA: TGTGCCAGAATAGCGGGAGGGCCGGCCGAGCAGTACTTC

J: TRBJ2-6
D: .
size: .
V: TRBV5-4
CDR3: CASSFPSRGIGANVLTF
DNA: TGTGCCAGCAGCTTCCCTTCAAGGGGGATAGGGGCCAACGTCCTGACTTTC

J: TRBJ1-3
D: TRBD1
size: .
V: TRBV7-2
CDR3: CASSLNRGPGGNTIYF
DNA: TGTGCCAGCAGCTTAAATAGGGGGCCGGGAGGAAACACCATATATTTT

J: TRBJ2-7
D: TRBD2
size: .
V: TRBV7-6
CDR3: CASSYGGGLAGYEQYF
DNA: TGTGCCAGCAGTTACGGAGGGGGACTAGCGGGATACGAGCAGTACTTC

J: TRBJ2-7
D: .
size: .
V: TRBV6-5
CDR3: CASSYGPGANEQYF
DNA: TGTGCCAGCAGTTATGGTCCAGGGGCCAACGAGCAGTACTTC

J: TRBJ2-7
D: TRBD1
size: .
V: TRBV15
CDR3: CATSRGWDSGQGFIDEQYF
DNA: TGTGCCACCAGCAGAGGGTGGGACTCGGGACAGGGTTTTATCGACGAGCAGTACTTC

J: TRBJ2-1
D: TRBD1
size: .
V: TRBV5-1
CDR3: CASSLVGGLDSMNEQFF
DNA: TGCGCCAGCAGCTTGGTAGGGGGCCTAGATAGTATGAATGAGCAGTTCTTC

J: TRBJ2-1
D: TRBD2
size: .
V: TRBV5-1
CDR3: CASSLGLARNGEQFF
DNA: TGCGCCAGCAGCTTGGGACTAGCAAGGAACGGGGAGCAGTTCTTC

J: TRBJ2-2
D: TRBD2
size: once
V: TRBV19
CDR3: CASGGGPLTGELFF
DNA: TGTGCCAGTGGGGGAGGGCCGCTCACCGGGGAGCTGTTTTTT

J: TRBJ2-7
D: TRBD1
size: .
V: TRBV18
CDR3: CASSPRQGSSYEQYF
DNA: TGTGCCAGCTCACCAAGACAGGGAAGCTCCTACGAGCAGTACTTC